This T cell receptor beta chain came from a study of technical replicates of blood from a handful of donors. Using immunoSEQ multiplex PCR, the repertoire was profiled, and TCRdb retains in-frame clones only, with some absent. The repertoire holds about 82,000 clones, with less than 95% as singletons. The CDR3 runs to 9 residues. Germline lookup yields CDR1 DFQATT and CDR2 SNEGSKA (reference sequence). V shed 8 bases and J shed 3 bases, with 4 bases lying between them. The clonotype was recovered from a human donor in good health. V gene TRBV20-1 combines with J gene TRBJ1-1; D unresolved. Sequencing was done on a sample of T cells isolated from PBMCs. CDR3 coding DNA: TGCAGTCCCTACACTGAAGCTTTCTTT. It translates to CSPYTEAFF.